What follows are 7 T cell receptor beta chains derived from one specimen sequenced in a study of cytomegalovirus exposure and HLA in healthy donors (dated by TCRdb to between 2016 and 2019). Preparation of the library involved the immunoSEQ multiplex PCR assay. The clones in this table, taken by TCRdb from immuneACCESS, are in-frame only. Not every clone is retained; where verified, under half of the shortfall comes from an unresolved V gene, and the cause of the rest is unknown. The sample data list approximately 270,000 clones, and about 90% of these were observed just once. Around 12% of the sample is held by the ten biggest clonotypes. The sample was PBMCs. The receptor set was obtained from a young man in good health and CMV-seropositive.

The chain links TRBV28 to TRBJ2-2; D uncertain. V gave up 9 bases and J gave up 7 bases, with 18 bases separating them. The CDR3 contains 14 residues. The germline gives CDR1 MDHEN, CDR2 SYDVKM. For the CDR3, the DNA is TGTGCCAGTATTAGAAGTCCCGCCAGCGGGGAGCTGTTTTTT. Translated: CASIRSPASGELFF. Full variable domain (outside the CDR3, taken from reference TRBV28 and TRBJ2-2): DVKVTQSSRYLVKRTGEKVFLECVQDMDHENMFWYRQDPGLGLRLIYFSYDVKMKEKGDIPEGYSVSREKKERFSLILESASTNQTSMYLCASIRSPASGELFFGEGSRLTVL.

DNA for the CDR3: TGTGCCAGCAGCTTGGGGACAGTCCAAGAGACCCAGTACTTC. Protein product: CASSLGTVQETQYF. The rearrangement joins TRBV7-9 to TRBJ2-5; 7 bases align to TRBD1. The CDR3 has 14 residues. V shed 3 bases and J 1 base; nucleotides not matched to a gene: 2. Per the germline V gene, CDR1 is SEHNR and CDR2 is FQNEAQ (reference sequence). The full variable domain, in which reference TRBV7-9 and TRBJ2-5 provide the parts outside the CDR3, is DTGVSQNPRHKITKRGQNVTFRCDPISEHNRLYWYRQTLGQGPEFLTYFQNEAQLEKSRLLSDRFSAERPKGSFSTLEIQRTEQGDSAMYLCASSLGTVQETQYFGPGTRLLVL.

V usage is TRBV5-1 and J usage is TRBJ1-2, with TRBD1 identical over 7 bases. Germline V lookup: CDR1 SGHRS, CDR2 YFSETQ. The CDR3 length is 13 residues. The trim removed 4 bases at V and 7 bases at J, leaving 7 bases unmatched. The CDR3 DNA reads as TGCGCCAGCAGCGGACAGGAGAGAGGTGGCTACACCTTC. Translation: CASSGQERGGYTF.

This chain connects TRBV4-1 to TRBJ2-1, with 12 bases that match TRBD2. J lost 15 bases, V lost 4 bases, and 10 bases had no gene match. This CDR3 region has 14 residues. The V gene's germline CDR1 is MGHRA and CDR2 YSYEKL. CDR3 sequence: CASSLDDLAGGRFF. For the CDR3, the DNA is TGCGCCAGCAGCCTAGATGACCTAGCGGGAGGGCGGTTCTTC.

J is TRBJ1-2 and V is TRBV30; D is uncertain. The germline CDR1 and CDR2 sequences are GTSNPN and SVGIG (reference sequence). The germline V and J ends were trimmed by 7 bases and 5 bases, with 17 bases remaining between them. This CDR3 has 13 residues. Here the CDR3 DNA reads TGTGCCTCGATAAGATCCCAAGGGTATGGCTACACCTTC. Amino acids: CASIRSQGYGYTF.

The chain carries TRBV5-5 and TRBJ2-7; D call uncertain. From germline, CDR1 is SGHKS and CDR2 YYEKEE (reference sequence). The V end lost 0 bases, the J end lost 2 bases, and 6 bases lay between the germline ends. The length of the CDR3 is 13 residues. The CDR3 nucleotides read TGTGCCAGCAGCTTGGAGAGTGCCTACGAGCAGTACTTC. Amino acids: CASSLESAYEQYF.

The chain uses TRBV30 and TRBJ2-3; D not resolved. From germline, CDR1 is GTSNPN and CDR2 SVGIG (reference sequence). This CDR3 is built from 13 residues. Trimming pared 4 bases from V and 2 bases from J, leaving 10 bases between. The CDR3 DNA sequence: TGTGCCTGGATGGCTAGAAACACAGATACGCAGTATTTT. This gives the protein CAWMARNTDTQYF.